This record concerns one T cell receptor (beta chain) sequence. This receptor's antigen is unknown. No base-level quality is on record; no much larger clone is a single base apart. The sample belongs to a study of cytomegalovirus exposure and HLA in healthy donors (dated by TCRdb to 2016 to 2017). In terms of the full investigation: According to an earlier analysis of 587 of the donors, about 170 million T cells yielded some 110 million unique TCR beta sequences and 250 to 350 Gb of sequence data. Across some 400 genotyped donors of the cohort, an average of about 240,000 unique TCR beta nucleotide sequences per donor were sequenced, and roughly 17% of those sequences were non-productive. A later genetic analysis took genome-wide SNP genotypes for about 65% of the 666 donors and used that subset as a discovery cohort. In an earlier analysis of roughly 600 of the donors, high-throughput TCR beta sequencing was used to judge whether each TCR beta V gene segment behaved as functional or pseudogenic. All discovery cohort repertoires had been generated on a single sequencing platform. The study aimed to test whether cataloging public T cell receptors could reveal signatures of past pathogen exposure. To predict cytomegalovirus infection status, the study combined high-throughput TCR immunosequencing, statistical association of individual TCRs with disease status, and machine learning. Using immunosequencing, the study profiled T cell repertoires from 666 subjects and related those repertoires to cytomegalovirus serostatus. A handful of DR-DQ haplotypes were handled as single units for association and clustering because linkage in the cohort was strong. A later analysis re-analyzed previously published TCR beta repertoires from about 600 donors and added high-resolution HLA genotyping to study TCR occurrence patterns. Roughly 300 gigabases of sequencing data and roughly 80 million unique TCR sequences made up an early release that covered roughly 670 HLA-typed donors. The genetic ancestry cluster associated with self-reported Caucasian donors included 70% to 85% of the approximately 400 genotyped donors. The later analysis used no new phenotypic data to find candidate immune exposures, relying instead on TCR beta sequences and their occurrence across donors. HLA typing included class I and class II loci at four-digit resolution. Donor age, sex, ethnicity and CMV serostatus were compiled alongside the repertoire data. Typing coverage differed by locus: A, B, C, DRB1 and DQB1 were typed in roughly 629-630 donors, DQA1 in approximately 520, DPA1 in 600 to 610, and DPB1 in 400 to 490. Along with the roughly 670-subject first cohort, a separate validation cohort of over 90 different subjects was used. The study at large found these results: A further reported finding was that TCR beta sequences accurately predicted the HLA-A and HLA-B alleles for most subjects in the first cohort. The cohort was sequenced for TCR beta chains only, and without alpha or paired-chain data the features that could be detected were limited. Linkage disequilibrium might explain the correlated functional status among segregating V segments, but an unknown experimental factor could not be ruled out. Specific HLA alleles were associated with over 15,000 TCR beta sequences at a false discovery rate of 0.05 in a later analysis. Because counts were too low, 15 to 20 rarely observed V segments, including chromosome 9 orphons, were excluded from the earlier analysis of around 640 of the donors. A later analysis found that HLA-associated TCR beta chains were more clonally expanded and had lower generation probabilities than equally common non-associated chains. Assigning TCR associations to individual alleles was difficult when HLA alleles, especially DR and DQ, strongly co-occurred. Compared with the approximately 700-donor mean, donors in an Asian-associated ancestry cluster had fewer N-insertions in productive TCRs, according to a later genetic analysis. Across donors, most TCR sequences were observed very rarely, whereas some public TCRs were present in many individuals. For the cohort, immune exposure information was limited to CMV serostatus. Cytomegalovirus status was reported to be diagnosed by the classifier with high specificity and sensitivity in both the original and validation cohorts. In a later analysis, most CMV-associated TCR beta chains were found to appear HLA-restricted, with HLA associations seemingly driven largely by CMV exposure. According to a later analysis, parvovirus B19, influenza, CMV and Epstein-Barr virus appeared linked to several top co-occurrence clusters. In vitro tests confirmed that a few of the cytomegalovirus-associated TCR beta chains recognize cytomegalovirus antigens. Some IMGT-functional V segments, including TRBV6-2 and TRBV6-3, could not be told apart with the 87-base-pair reads, so those segments were excluded. According to the authors, the approach could potentially be generalized to other disease states and immunological phenotypes. In an earlier analysis of roughly 500 of the donors, most TCR beta V segments appeared in productive rearrangements about 87% or about 30% of the time, broadly matching IMGT annotations. Because HLA typing was unavailable for some donors at each locus, only the typed subset was used in association tests. V-gene and J-gene trimming of TCR beta chains was associated with a missense DCLRE1C variant in a later genetic analysis, and the association was replicated in an independent cohort. Roughly uniform sequencing depth across donors was assumed in presence/absence analyses, although this assumption may not hold. In a later analysis, TCR association rates were found to vary across HLA loci, with the most associated TCRs seen for DRB1 alleles and the fewest for HLA-C alleles. A cluster of highly shared sequence variants was judged likely to represent a technical artifact of the sequencing pipeline. A total of fewer than 200 TCR beta chains were listed by the study as associated with cytomegalovirus.

Ends trimmed: V by 11 bases, J by 5 bases; bases unmatched to a gene: 11. From its cysteine to its phenylalanine, the CDR3 spans 14 amino acids. Only the CDR3 portion is preserved as DNA: 42 bases, with reading frame beginning at the first base. For CDR1 and CDR2, the germline V gene lists MNHEY and SVGAGI. Libraries came from the immunoSEQ multiplex PCR assay. A mixture of 60 forward primers for TCR Vbeta segments and 13 reverse primers for TCR Jbeta segments was used in the multiplex PCR. Amplification of the CDR3 region of rearranged TCR beta genes was performed with a multiplex PCR assay on genomic DNA. Amplified TCR beta libraries were sequenced as 87-base-pair reads on the Illumina HiSeq System. In the paper's pipeline: A later analysis counted about 80 million unique TCR beta chains across the approximately 700 repertoires, and around 9.9 million of these chains were shared by at least two donors. A nearest-neighbor algorithm error-corrected the raw reads and collapsed the reads into unique sequences, merging closely related sequences to remove PCR and sequencing errors. CDR3 sequences were aligned to IMGT reference sequences to assign V, D and J gene segments. For a sequence to be retained, at least a six-nucleotide match to both a V gene segment and a J gene segment was required. Rearrangements were classified as productive when the CDR3 lacked stop codons and remained in frame with V and J, and all other rearrangements were classified as non-productive. Following IMGT convention, CDR3 was defined as the stretch from the second conserved V-encoded cysteine to the conserved J-encoded phenylalanine. In an earlier analysis of 550 to 650 of the donors, sequences lacking an unambiguous match to a single V gene segment were excluded. In an earlier analysis of approximately 610 of the donors, V segments were called functional above 56.7% productive rearrangements and were called segregating when the between-donor standard deviation exceeded 5%. To diagnose cytomegalovirus status from the catalog of TCR beta chain sequences, a statistical classification framework was built. V and J gene assignment, in a later analysis, came from comparing TCR nucleotide sequences with IMGT/GENE-DB human TR gene sequences. In a later analysis, CDR3 sequences and most-parsimonious VDJ recombination scenarios were assigned using the TCRdist pipeline. In a later analysis, every TCR beta chain was defined by the combination of its CDR3 amino acid sequence and its V-gene family, and reads without a unique V-gene family were dropped. In a later analysis, approximately 590 highly shared, low-generation-probability nucleotide sequences were removed to address suspected cross-contamination and a sequencing artifact. In a later analysis, a clonal expansion index for each public chain was calculated from normalized within-repertoire ranks of inferred template counts. In a later analysis, generation probabilities were computed using a VDJ recombination model fitted to out-of-frame rearrangements, and the results were checked against IGoR. In a later analysis, TCR-TCR, TCR-HLA and TCR-CMV co-occurrence was scored with hypergeometric tests, and a repertoire-size bias correction was applied to TCR pairs. In a later analysis, false discovery rates were estimated by permuting HLA or CMV assignments 20 times. In a later analysis, co-occurring TCRs were grouped using DBSCAN, with TCRdist sequence similarity added in when clustering inside HLA-allele-positive subsets. Co-occurrence clustering excluded repertoires with fewer than 30,000 or more than 120,000 public chains, plus five with anomalous nucleotide sharing. TCRdb took over this immuneACCESS table, retaining in-frame rearrangements with V and J assigned. Such tables are incomplete; in checked studies, under half of the missing clones stem from an unresolved V gene, and the remainder is unexplained. V and J calls and clone size are given by that table; D and trimming were obtained from the DNA. Within this sample are 80,000 to 95,000 clones, with 75% to 85% of them counted one time only. The ten largest clones capture roughly 14% of the sample.

The cohort comprised around 700 healthy bone marrow donors. All cohort members were sampled while nominally healthy, although unrecorded immune exposures were likely present. The donor tested CMV seropositive, placing the donor among the roughly 270 seropositive members of the cohort. A peripheral blood sample was provided by each donor, and peripheral blood mononuclear cells were used for TCR beta sequencing. Genomic DNA was extracted from the blood cell samples with the Qiagen DNeasy Blood Extraction Kit. The TCR originated in a woman aged 40 to 50 in good health and CMV-seropositive. This chain is built from TRBV6-5 and TRBJ2-3, with 9 central nucleotides matching TRBD2. The sample comprised PBMCs. The sequence in DNA is TGTGCCGCCAGTGAGCGGGAGGCAATAGATACGCAGTATTTT. Its translation is CAASEREAIDTQYF.